This is a list of T cell receptor beta chains from one sample in a study of T-cell memory formation after mild COVID-19. MiXCR, run by TCRdb on the 5' RACE reads, gives a single entry per CDR3 protein. Of roughly 150,000 distinct CDR3 sequences in the sample, roughly 13% were seen once. Sequencing was carried out using PBMCs or a T cell subset sorted from them (not recorded which). These TCRs come from a young man who had mild COVID-19 (a few samples of this study predate the infection). Cell type and time point are not known. The CDR3 runs from the conserved cysteine through the conserved F or W. The order of the fields is V gene, J gene, CDR3 protein.

TRBV28	TRBJ2-3	CASSSTSTSTDTQYF
TRBV7-8	TRBJ2-7	CASSSDGSPYYEQYF
TRBV27	TRBJ1-1	CASRKGADTEAFF
TRBV3-1	TRBJ2-3	CASSLRTDTDTQYF
TRBV20-1	TRBJ2-5	CSANSGGAETQYF
TRBV6-6	TRBJ2-5	CASRPGMWGHQETQYF
TRBV5-1	TRBJ2-1	CASSSLASPDSEQFF
TRBV7-8	TRBJ2-1	CASSSERGAVRGSSYNEQFF
TRBV5-1	TRBJ2-3	CASSFGGAPTDTQYF
TRBV12-3/TRBV12-4	TRBJ1-2	CASSFGQFGYTF
TRBV2	TRBJ2-5	CASTRQTQETQYF
TRBV28	TRBJ1-6	CASTSGQVINSPLHF
TRBV7-3	TRBJ2-1	CASSLIGTDNEQFF
TRBV19	TRBJ1-5	CASSKDSRNQPQHF
TRBV6-6	TRBJ1-3	CASSADLSGNTIYF
TRBV7-2	TRBJ1-6	CASSDREGSPLHF
TRBV20-1	TRBJ1-2	CSASRQGGGYTF
TRBV6-2/TRBV6-3	TRBJ2-3	CASSYVFGRGTTDTQYF
TRBV25-1	TRBJ2-1	CASRFTLAGGPIPSYNEQFF
TRBV7-2	TRBJ2-5	CASSFSSGETQYF
TRBV7-2	TRBJ2-4	CASSYTGGLAKNIQYF
TRBV5-1	TRBJ2-2	CASSLELLWNTGELFF
TRBV12-3/TRBV12-4	TRBJ1-1	CASSLQQLNTEAFF
TRBV7-2	TRBJ1-2	CASSLGQGYGYTF
TRBV9	TRBJ2-1	CASSGRLIGNFNEQFF
TRBV9	TRBJ2-5	CASSSGPRRETQYF
TRBV28	TRBJ2-3	CASSLSGILATDTQYF
TRBV7-2	TRBJ1-2	CASSLGLAGDGYTF
TRBV25-1	TRBJ2-1	CASSELGGGYEQFF